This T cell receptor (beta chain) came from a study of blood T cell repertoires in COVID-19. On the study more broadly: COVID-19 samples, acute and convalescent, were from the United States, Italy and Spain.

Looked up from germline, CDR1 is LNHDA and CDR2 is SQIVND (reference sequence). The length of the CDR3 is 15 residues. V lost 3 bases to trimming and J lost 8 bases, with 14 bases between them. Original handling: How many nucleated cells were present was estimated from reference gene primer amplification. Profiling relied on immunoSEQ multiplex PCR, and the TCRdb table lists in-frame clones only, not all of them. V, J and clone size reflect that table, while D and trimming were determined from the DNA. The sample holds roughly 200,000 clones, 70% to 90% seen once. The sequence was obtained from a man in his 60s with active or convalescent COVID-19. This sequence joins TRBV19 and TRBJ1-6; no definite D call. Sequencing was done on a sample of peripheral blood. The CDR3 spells CASSMEGSMDSPLHF. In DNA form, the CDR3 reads TGTGCCAGTAGTATGGAAGGGAGTATGGATTCACCCCTCCACTTT.